This TCR beta chain was sequenced during a study of blood T cells in healthy people across ages. General study points: Diversity of TCR beta per million T cells declined in a roughly linear way with age. Not knowing donor CMV status may have confounded expanded clonotype changes.

Healthy Russian Caucasian donors spanned ages about 6 to 100 years. The authors ran a second PCR of roughly 7 to 11 cycles using a sample-barcoded 5' primer and a J-beta primer mix. Every cDNA was tagged by a template-switch adaptor with 12 random nucleotides. TCRdb analysed the 5' RACE reads with MiXCR anew, one entry per CDR3 protein. This table holds 720,000 or so distinct CDR3 sequences, less than 45% found once. V was clipped by 5 bases and J by 1 base, with 17 bases between them. Looked up from germline, CDR1 is SGHTA and CDR2 is FQGNSA. This CDR3 has 16 residues. As for this clonotype: Its antigen is not known.

The V call is TRBV7-2, the J call TRBJ1-1; D possibly corresponds to TRBD1 (5 bases). The sample comprised blood. The sequence came from a man older than 75 in good health. The CDR3 spells CASSPSPWTWNTEAFF. CDR3 nucleotides: TGTGCCAGCAGCCCTAGCCCCTGGACATGGAACACTGAAGCTTTCTTT.